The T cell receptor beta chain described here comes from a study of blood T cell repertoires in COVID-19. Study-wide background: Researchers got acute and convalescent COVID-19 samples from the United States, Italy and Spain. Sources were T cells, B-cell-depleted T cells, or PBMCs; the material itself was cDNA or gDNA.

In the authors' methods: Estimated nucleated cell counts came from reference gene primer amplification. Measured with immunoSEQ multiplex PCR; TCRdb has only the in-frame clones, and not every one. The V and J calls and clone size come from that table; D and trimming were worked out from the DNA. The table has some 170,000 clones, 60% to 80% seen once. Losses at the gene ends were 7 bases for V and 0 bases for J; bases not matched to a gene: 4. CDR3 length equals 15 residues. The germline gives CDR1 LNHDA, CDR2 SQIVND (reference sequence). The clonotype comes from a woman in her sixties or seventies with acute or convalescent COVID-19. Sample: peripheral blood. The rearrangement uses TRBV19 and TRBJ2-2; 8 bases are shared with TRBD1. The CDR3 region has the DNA TGTGCCAGTACCGAGACAGGGGCGAACACCGGGGAGCTGTTTTTT. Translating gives CASTETGANTGELFF.